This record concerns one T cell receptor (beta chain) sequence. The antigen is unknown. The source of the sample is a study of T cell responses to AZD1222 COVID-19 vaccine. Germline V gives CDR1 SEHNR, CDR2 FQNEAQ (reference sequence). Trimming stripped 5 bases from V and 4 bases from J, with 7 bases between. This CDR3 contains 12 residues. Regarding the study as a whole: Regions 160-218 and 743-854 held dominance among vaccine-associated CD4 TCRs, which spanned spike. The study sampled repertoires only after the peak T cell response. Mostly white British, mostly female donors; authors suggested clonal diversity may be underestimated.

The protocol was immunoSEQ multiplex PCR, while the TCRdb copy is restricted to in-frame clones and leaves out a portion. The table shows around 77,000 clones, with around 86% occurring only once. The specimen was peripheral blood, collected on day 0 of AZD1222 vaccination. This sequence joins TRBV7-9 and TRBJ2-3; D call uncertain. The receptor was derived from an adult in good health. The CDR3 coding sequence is TGTGCCAGCAGCCCGTCACCAGATACGCAGTATTTT. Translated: CASSPSPDTQYF. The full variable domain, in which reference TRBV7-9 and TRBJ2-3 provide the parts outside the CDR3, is DTGVSQNPRHKITKRGQNVTFRCDPISEHNRLYWYRQTLGQGPEFLTYFQNEAQLEKSRLLSDRFSAERPKGSFSTLEIQRTEQGDSAMYLCASSPSPDTQYFGPGTRLTVL.